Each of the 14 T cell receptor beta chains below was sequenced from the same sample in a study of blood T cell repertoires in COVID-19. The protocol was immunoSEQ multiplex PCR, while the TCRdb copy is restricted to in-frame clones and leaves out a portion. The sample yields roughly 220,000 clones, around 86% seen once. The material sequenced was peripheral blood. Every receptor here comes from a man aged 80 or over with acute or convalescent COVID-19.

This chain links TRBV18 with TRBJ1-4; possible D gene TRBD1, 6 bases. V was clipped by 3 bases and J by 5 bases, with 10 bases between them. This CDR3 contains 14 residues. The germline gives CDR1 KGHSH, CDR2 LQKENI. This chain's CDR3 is CASSPGTQNEKLFF. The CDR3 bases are TGTGCCAGCTCACCTGGGACACAGAATGAAAAACTGTTTTTT.

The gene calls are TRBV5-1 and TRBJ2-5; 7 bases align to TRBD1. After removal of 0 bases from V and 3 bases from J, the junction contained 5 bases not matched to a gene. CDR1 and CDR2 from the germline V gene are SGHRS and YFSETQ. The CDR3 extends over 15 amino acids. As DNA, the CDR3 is TGCGCCAGCAGCTTGGTGGGACAGACCGAAGAGACCCAGTACTTC. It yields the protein CASSLVGQTEETQYF.

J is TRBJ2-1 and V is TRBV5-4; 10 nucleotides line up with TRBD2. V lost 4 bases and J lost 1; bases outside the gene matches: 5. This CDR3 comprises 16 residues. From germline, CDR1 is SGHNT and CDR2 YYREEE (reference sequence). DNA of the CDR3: TGTGCCAGCAGCGCACCGGGACTAGCGTCCTACAATGAGCAGTTCTTC. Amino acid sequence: CASSAPGLASYNEQFF.

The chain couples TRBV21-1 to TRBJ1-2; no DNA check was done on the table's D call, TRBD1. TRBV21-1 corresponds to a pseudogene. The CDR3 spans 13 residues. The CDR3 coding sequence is TGTGCCAGCAGCAAGGGACAGGGTACTGGCTACACCTTC. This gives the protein CASSKGQGTGYTF.

The CDR3 bases are TGCGCCAGCAGTGTTAACAGGGGGACCTACGAGCAGTACTTC. This gives the protein CASSVNRGTYEQYF. This chain connects TRBV10-1 to TRBJ2-7, with 8 nucleotides matching TRBD1. The V and J ends lost 4 bases and 2 bases, in that order; junction bases with no gene match: 4. The length of the CDR3 is 14 residues. Germline V gives CDR1 WNHNN, CDR2 SYGVQD (reference sequence).

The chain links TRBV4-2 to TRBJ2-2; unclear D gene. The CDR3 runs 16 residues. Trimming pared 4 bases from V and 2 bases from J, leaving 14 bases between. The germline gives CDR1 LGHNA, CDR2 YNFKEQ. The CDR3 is CASSRADGANTGELFF. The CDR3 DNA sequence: TGTGCCAGCAGCCGAGCCGACGGAGCAAACACCGGGGAGCTGTTTTTT.

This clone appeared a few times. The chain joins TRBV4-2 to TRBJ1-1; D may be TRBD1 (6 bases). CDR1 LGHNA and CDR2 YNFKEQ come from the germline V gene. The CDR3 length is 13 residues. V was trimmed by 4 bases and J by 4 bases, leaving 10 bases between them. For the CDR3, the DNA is TGTGCCAGCAGCCCCCCAGGGGCCACTGAAGCTTTCTTT. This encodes CASSPPGATEAFF.

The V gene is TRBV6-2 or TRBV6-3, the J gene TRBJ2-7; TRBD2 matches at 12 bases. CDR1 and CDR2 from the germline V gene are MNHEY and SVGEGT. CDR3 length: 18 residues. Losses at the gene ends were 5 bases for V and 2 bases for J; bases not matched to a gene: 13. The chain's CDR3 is CASSPRASGRVRPYEQYV. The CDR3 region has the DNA TGTGCCAGCAGTCCCAGGGCTAGCGGGAGGGTCCGGCCCTACGAGCAGTACGTC.

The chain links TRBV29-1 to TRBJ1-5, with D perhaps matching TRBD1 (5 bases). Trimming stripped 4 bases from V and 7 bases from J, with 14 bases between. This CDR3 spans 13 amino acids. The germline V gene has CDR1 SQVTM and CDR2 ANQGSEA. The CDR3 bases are TGCAGCGTTGCTGGTCAGGGAGGGCAGCCCCAGCATTTT. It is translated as CSVAGQGGQPQHF. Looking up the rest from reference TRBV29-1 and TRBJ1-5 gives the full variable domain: SAVISQKPSRDICQRGTSLTIQCQVDSQVTMMFWYRQQPGQSLTLIATANQGSEATYESGFVIDKFPISRPNLTFSTLTVSNMSPEDSSIYLCSVAGQGGQPQHFGDGTRLSIL.

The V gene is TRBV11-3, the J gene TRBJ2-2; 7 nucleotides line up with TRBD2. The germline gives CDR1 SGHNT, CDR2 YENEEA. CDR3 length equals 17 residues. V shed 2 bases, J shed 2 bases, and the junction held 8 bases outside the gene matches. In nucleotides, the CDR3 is TGTGCCAGCAGCTTATTAAGCAGCGGGATTAACACCGGGGAGCTGTTTTTT. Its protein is CASSLLSSGINTGELFF.

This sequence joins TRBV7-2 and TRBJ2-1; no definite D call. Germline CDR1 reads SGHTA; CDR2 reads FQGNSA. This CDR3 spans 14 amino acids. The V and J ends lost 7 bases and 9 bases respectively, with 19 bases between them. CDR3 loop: CASTSSFLRVEQFF. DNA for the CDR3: TGTGCCAGCACCTCCTCATTCCTTCGGGTTGAGCAGTTCTTC.

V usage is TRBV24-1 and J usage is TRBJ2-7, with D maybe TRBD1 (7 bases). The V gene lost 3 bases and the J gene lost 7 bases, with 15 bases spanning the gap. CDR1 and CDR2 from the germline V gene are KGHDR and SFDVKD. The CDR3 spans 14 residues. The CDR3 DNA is TGTGCCACCAGTGATAGGACAGGAGGGTTAGAGCAGTACTTC. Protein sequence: CATSDRTGGLEQYF.

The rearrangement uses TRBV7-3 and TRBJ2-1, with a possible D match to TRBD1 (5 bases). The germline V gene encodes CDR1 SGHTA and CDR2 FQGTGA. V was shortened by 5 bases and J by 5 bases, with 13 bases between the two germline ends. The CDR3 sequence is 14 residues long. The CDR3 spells CASSQGVANNEQFF. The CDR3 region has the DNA TGTGCCAGCAGCCAGGGTGTAGCCAACAATGAGCAGTTCTTC.

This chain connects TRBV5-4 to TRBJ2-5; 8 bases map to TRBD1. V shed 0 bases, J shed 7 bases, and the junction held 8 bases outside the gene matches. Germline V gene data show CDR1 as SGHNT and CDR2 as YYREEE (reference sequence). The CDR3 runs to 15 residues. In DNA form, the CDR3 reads TGTGCCAGCAGCTTGGGACAGGGGTCCCGGGGGACCCAGTACTTC. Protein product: CASSLGQGSRGTQYF.